What follows describes a single TCR beta chain. This sample is part of a study of CD8 T cells in Susac syndrome. This CDR3 is built from 15 residues. Germline CDR1 reads SGHTA; CDR2 reads FQGNSA. V shed 6 bases, J shed 0 bases, and the junction held 3 bases outside the gene matches. Reverse transcription of roughly 0.5 to 1 ug RNA used random hexamers. With immunoSEQ multiplex PCR, TCR beta CDR3 was amplified across 54 Vbeta and 13 Jbeta. From the immunoSEQ multiplex PCR reads, TCRdb called clonotypes with MiXCR, one entry per CDR3 protein. The table includes about 130,000 distinct CDR3 sequences, 90% to 95% detected once.

The TCR comes from a human donor in good health. The J gene is TRBJ2-2, the V gene TRBV7-2; 8 positions agree with TRBD1. The sample taken for sequencing was CD4+ T cells from PBMCs. CDR3 sequence reads: CASSTGGTNTGELFF. The CDR3 nucleotides read TGTGCCAGCAGTACAGGGGGAACGAACACCGGGGAGCTGTTTTTT.